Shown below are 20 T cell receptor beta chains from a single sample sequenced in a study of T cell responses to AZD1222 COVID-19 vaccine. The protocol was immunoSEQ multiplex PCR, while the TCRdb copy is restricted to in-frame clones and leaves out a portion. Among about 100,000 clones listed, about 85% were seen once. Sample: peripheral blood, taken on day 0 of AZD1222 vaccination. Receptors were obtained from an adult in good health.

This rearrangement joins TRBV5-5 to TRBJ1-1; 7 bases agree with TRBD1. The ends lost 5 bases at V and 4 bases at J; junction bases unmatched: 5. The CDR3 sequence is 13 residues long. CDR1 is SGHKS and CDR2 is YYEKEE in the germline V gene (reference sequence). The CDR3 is CASSDRDGTEAFF. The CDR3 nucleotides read TGTGCCAGCAGTGACAGGGATGGCACTGAAGCTTTCTTT.

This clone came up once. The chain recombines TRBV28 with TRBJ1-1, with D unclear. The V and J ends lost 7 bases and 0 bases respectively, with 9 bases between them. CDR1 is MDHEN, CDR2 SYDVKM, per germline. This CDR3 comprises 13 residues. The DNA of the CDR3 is TGTGCCAGCATTGCCCGTTTGAACACTGAAGCTTTCTTT. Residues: CASIARLNTEAFF.

CDR3 coding DNA: TGTGCCAGCGACAATTGGGCAAGAGGGGAGACCCAGTACTTC. Protein product: CASDNWARGETQYF. The chain recombines TRBV7-2 with TRBJ2-5, with D possibly TRBD2 on 5 matching bases. V was cut by 8 bases and J by 5 bases, with 18 bases left in between. The germline CDR1 and CDR2 sequences are SGHTA and FQGNSA. The CDR3 has 14 residues. Full variable domain (remainder filled in from reference TRBV7-2 and TRBJ2-5): GAGVSQSPSNKVTEKGKDVELRCDPISGHTALYWYRQSLGQGLEFLIYFQGNSAPDKSGLPSDRFSAERTGGSVSTLTIQRTQQEDSAVYLCASDNWARGETQYFGPGTRLLVL.

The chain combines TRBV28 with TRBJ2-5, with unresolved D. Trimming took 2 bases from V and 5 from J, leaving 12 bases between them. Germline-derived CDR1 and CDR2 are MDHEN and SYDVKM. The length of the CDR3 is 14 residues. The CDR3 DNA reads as TGTGCCAGCAGTTTAATAGTATATCCGGAGACCCAGTACTTC. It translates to CASSLIVYPETQYF.

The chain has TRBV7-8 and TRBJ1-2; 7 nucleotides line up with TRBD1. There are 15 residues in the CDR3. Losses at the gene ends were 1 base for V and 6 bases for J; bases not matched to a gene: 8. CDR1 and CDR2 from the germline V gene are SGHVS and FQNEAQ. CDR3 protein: CASSLELPGQNGYTF. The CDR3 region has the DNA TGTGCCAGCAGCTTAGAGCTTCCGGGACAGAATGGCTACACCTTC.

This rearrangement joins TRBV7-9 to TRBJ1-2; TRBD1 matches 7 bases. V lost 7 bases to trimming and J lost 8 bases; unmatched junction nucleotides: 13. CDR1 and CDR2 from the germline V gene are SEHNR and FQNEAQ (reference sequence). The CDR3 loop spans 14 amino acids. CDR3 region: CASTSQEAGGGYTF. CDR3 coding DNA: TGTGCCAGCACTTCACAGGAGGCAGGGGGAGGCTACACCTTC.

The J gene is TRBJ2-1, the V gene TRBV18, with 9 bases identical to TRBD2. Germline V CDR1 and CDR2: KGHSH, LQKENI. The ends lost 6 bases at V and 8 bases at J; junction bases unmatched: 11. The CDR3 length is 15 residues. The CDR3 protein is CASSRYSGSSDEQFF. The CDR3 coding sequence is TGTGCCAGCTCTCGCTATAGCGGGAGTAGCGATGAGCAGTTCTTC.

CDR3 bases: TGTGCCAGCAGTTGGGGGAGCTCCTACGAGCAGTACTTC. Amino acids: CASSWGSSYEQYF. The V and J genes are TRBV27 and TRBJ2-7; D may match TRBD1 or TRBD2 (5 bases each). Trimming stripped 4 bases from V and 0 bases from J, with 7 bases between. The germline V gene encodes CDR1 MNHEY and CDR2 SMNVEV (reference sequence). This CDR3 contains 13 residues.

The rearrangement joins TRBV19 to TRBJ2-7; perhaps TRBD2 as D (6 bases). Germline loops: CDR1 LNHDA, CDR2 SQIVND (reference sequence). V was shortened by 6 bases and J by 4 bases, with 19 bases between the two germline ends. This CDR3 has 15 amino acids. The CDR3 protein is CASRKEEAGMYEQYF. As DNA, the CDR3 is TGTGCCAGTAGAAAAGAAGAGGCGGGGATGTACGAGCAGTACTTC.

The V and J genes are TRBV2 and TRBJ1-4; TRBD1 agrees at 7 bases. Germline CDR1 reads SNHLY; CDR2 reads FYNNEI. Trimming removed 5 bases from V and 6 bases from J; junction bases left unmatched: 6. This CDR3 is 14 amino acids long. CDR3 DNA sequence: TGTGCCAGCAGTTTACAGGGGAGTCATGAAAAACTGTTTTTT. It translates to CASSLQGSHEKLFF.

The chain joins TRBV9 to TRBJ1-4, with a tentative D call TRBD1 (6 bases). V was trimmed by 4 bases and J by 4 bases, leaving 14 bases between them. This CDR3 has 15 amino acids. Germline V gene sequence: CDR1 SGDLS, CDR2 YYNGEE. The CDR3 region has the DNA TGTGCCAGCAGCCCCAGGGGAGCCCTTAATGAAAAACTGTTTTTT. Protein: CASSPRGALNEKLFF.

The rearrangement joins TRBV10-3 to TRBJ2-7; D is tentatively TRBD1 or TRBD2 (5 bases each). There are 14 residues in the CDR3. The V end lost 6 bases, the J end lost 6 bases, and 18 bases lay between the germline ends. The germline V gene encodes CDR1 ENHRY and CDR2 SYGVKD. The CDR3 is CAIRPTGTPGEQYF. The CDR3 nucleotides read TGTGCCATCAGGCCCACCGGGACCCCAGGCGAGCAGTACTTC.

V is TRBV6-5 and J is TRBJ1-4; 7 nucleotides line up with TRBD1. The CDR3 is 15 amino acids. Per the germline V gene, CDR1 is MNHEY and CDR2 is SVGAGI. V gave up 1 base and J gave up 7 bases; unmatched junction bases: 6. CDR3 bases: TGTGCCAGCAGTTACTACGGGACAGCGACTGAAAAACTGTTTTTT. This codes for CASSYYGTATEKLFF.

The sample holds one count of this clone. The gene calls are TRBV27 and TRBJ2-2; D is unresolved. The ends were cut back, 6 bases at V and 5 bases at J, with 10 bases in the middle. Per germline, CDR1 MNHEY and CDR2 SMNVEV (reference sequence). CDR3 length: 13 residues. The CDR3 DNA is TGTGCCAGCAGAGAGTTTAGTACCGGGGAGCTGTTTTTT. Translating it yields CASREFSTGELFF.

Here the CDR3 reads CASSWRQNSNQPQHF. The CDR3 DNA reads as TGCGCCAGCAGCTGGAGACAGAATAGCAATCAGCCCCAGCATTTT. The V gene is TRBV5-1, the J gene TRBJ1-5; a possible D gene is TRBD1 (5 bases). CDR3 length: 15 residues. V dropped 3 bases and J dropped 0 bases, with 10 bases sitting between them. CDR1 and CDR2 from the germline V gene are SGHRS and YFSETQ.

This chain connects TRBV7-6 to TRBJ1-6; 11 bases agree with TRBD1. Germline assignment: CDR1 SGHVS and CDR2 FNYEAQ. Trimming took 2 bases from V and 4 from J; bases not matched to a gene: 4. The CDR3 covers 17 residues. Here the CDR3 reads CASSLWTGGPYNSPLHF. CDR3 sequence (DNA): TGTGCCAGCAGCTTATGGACAGGGGGCCCATATAATTCACCCCTCCACTTT.

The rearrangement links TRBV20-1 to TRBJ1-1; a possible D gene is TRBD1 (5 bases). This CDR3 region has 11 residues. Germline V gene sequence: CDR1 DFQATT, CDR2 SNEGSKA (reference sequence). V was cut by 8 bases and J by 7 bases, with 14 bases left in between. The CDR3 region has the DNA TGCAGTCCCCTCCGGGGGTTTGAAGCTTTCTTT. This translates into CSPLRGFEAFF.

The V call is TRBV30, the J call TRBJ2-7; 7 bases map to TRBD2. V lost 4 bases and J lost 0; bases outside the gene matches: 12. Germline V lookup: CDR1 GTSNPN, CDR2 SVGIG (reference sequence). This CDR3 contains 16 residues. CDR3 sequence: CAWNRLAEASSYEQYF. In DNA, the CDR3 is TGTGCCTGGAATCGGCTAGCGGAGGCGAGCTCCTACGAGCAGTACTTC.

CDR3 protein: CASSPSAYNEQFF. In nucleotides, the CDR3 is TGTGCCAGCAGCCCCTCCGCCTACAATGAGCAGTTCTTC. This chain links TRBV7-9 with TRBJ2-1; no clear D. CDR1 is SEHNR and CDR2 is FQNEAQ in the germline V gene (reference sequence). Trimming stripped 5 bases from V and 2 bases from J, with 7 bases between. The CDR3 is 13 residues long. The full variable domain, rest sourced from reference TRBV7-9 and TRBJ2-1, is DTGVSQNPRHKITKRGQNVTFRCDPISEHNRLYWYRQTLGQGPEFLTYFQNEAQLEKSRLLSDRFSAERPKGSFSTLEIQRTEQGDSAMYLCASSPSAYNEQFFGPGTRLTVL.

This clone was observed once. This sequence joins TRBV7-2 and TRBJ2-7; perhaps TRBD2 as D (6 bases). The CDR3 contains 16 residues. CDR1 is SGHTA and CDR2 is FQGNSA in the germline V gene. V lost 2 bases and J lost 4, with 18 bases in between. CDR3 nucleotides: TGTGCCAGCAGCTTAAAAGTCCGGGACTCTCGGTACGAGCAGTACTTC. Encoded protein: CASSLKVRDSRYEQYF.